This T cell receptor (beta chain) was identified in a study of blood T cell repertoires in COVID-19. In the study overall: Whether acute or convalescent, the COVID-19 samples came from the United States, Italy and Spain. PBMCs, B-cell-depleted T cells, or T cells provided the cDNA or gDNA that made up the material.

In the study's own analysis: Nucleated cell counts were estimated from reference gene primer amplification. Libraries were prepared by immunoSEQ multiplex PCR; TCRdb keeps only in-frame clonotypes and omits some of them. Clone size and the V and J calls come from that table; the DNA yielded D and trimming. The profile shows fewer than 450,000 clones, more than 75% of them singletons. Those enrolled in Seattle joined during active infection and were followed longitudinally afterward. This clone was recorded a few times. The identical CDR3 is also encoded by other nucleotide sequences in the sample. This CDR3 is 15 amino acids long. J gave up 2 bases and V 5 bases, and 8 bases lay outside the gene matches. Germline CDR1 and CDR2: SGHTA and FQGTGA.

Material: peripheral blood. The receptor comes from a woman between 45 and 65 years old with COVID-19, enrolled during active disease. This sequence joins TRBV7-3 and TRBJ2-7; 8 bases map to TRBD1. CDR3 coding DNA: TGTGCCAGCAGCCCCGGCGGGACAGGAACCTACGAGCAGTACTTC. It codes for CASSPGGTGTYEQYF. Filled out from reference TRBV7-3 and TRBJ2-7, the complete variable domain reads GAGVSQTPSNKVTEKGKYVELRCDPISGHTALYWYRQSLGQGPEFLIYFQGTGAADDSGLPNDRFFAVRPEGSVSTLKIQRTERGDSAVYLCASSPGGTGTYEQYFGPGTRLTVT.